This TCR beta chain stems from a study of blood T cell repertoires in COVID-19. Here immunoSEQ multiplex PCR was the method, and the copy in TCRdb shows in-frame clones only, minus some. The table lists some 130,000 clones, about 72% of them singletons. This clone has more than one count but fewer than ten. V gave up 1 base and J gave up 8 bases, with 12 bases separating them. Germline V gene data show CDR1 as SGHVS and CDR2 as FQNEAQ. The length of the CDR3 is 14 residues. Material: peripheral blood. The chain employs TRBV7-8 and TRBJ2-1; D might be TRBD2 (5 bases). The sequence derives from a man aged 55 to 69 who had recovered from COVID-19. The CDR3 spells CASSLVLALDEQFF. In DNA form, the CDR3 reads TGTGCCAGCAGCTTAGTGCTAGCTTTGGATGAGCAGTTCTTC.